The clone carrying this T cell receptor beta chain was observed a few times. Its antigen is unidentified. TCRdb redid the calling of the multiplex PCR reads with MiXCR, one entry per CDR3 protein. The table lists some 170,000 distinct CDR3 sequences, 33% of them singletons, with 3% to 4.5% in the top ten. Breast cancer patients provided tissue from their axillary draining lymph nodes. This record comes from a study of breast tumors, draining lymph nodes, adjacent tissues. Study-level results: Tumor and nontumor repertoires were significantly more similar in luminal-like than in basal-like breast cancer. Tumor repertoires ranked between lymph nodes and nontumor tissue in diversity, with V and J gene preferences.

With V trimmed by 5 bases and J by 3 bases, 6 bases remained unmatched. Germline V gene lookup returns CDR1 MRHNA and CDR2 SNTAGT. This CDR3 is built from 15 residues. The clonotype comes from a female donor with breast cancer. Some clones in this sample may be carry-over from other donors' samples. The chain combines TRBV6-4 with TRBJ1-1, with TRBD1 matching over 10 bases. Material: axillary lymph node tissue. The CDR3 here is CASSYTGTGDTEAFF. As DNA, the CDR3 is TGTGCCAGCAGTTACACCGGGACAGGGGACACTGAAGCTTTCTTT.